The source of this T cell receptor (beta chain) is a study of cytomegalovirus exposure and HLA in healthy donors. At the level of the study: Clustering assigned around 77% of the approximately 390 genotyped donors to the Caucasian-associated ancestry cluster. Study-wide results and caveats: Segments of the TCR beta V type were, in most cases, productive about 87% or about 30% of the time in an earlier analysis. For cytomegalovirus status, the classifier reportedly gave diagnoses with high specificity and sensitivity.

The V gene end was trimmed by 8 bases and the J gene end by 7 bases; junction bases not matched to a gene: 7. Germline CDR1 is LNHDA and CDR2 is SQIVND (reference sequence). The CDR3 is made up of 14 amino acids. In the case of this clone: What it recognizes is unknown.

Both 60 Vbeta primers and 13 Jbeta primers went into the PCR. Only in-frame clones appear in the TCRdb table, and some are missing; sequencing was by immunoSEQ multiplex PCR. The sample has about 130,000 clones, around 83% seen once. Specimen: PBMCs. The chain is built from TRBV19 and TRBJ1-6, with 8 bases fitting TRBD1. This TCR was sampled from a girl aged 2 to 9 in good health and CMV-seronegative. The CDR3 nucleotides read TGTGCCAGTTCCTCGACAGGGGTAAATTCACCCCTCCACTTT. This translates into CASSSTGVNSPLHF.